This T cell receptor beta chain was recorded in a study of T cell responses to AZD1222 COVID-19 vaccine. TCRdb keeps only in-frame clones here, not all; method: immunoSEQ multiplex PCR. The sample has some 130,000 clones; 70% to 90% are singletons. Study-level points and caveats: The sample set comprised mostly white British donors with more females, and clonal diversity was possibly underestimated.

The count of this clone is one. The antigen is unknown. The CDR3 runs to 15 residues. The germline V gene has CDR1 MNHEY and CDR2 SMNVEV (reference sequence). The V end lost 0 bases, the J end lost 8 bases, and 11 bases lay between the germline ends. This sample comprised peripheral blood, obtained on day 0 of AZD1222 vaccination. V gene TRBV27 combines with J gene TRBJ1-6; D gene uncertain. The sequence was collected from an adult in good health. The DNA of the CDR3 is TGTGCCAGCAGTTTATCTTCCCGGAGGGATTCACCCCTCCACTTT. As protein: CASSLSSRRDSPLHF.